Presented here are 6 T cell receptor beta chains from one specimen sequenced in a study of blood T cell repertoires in COVID-19. Libraries were prepared by immunoSEQ multiplex PCR; TCRdb keeps only in-frame clonotypes and omits some of them. The data hold hundreds of thousands of clones, with roughly 86% observed a single time. The sequenced material came from PBMCs or T cells enriched from blood (not recorded which). These receptors were obtained from a woman aged 18-29 years who had recovered from COVID-19.

The gene calls are TRBV11-1 and TRBJ1-1, with 10 bases that match TRBD1. The J segment lost 5 bases and the V segment lost 4 bases, leaving 7 bases of the junction unmatched. There are 15 residues in the CDR3. Per the germline V gene, CDR1 is SGHAT and CDR2 is FQDESV (reference sequence). CDR3 sequence reads: CASSSHGGQGTEAFF. The CDR3 DNA reads as TGTGCCAGCAGCTCCCACGGGGGACAGGGGACTGAAGCTTTCTTT.

V and J are TRBV6-2 or TRBV6-3 and TRBJ1-1; 9 bases align to TRBD1. With 4 bases clipped from V and 6 bases from J, the junction kept 6 bases outside the gene matches. Germline CDR1 MNHEY, CDR2 SVGEGT. The CDR3 covers 14 residues. CDR3 coding DNA: TGTGCCAGCAGTTTCGGGACAGGGAGGTCTGAAGCTTTCTTT. Its protein is CASSFGTGRSEAFF.

V usage is TRBV5-6 and J usage is TRBJ1-2, with 9 bases that match TRBD1. Germline V gives CDR1 SGHDT, CDR2 YYEEEE. V gave up 6 bases and J gave up 3 bases; unmatched junction bases: 6. The CDR3 sequence is 14 residues long. CDR3: CASTKDRGYYGYTF. The CDR3 nucleotides read TGTGCCAGCACCAAGGACAGGGGCTACTATGGCTACACCTTC. Based on the CDR3 plus reference TRBV5-6 and TRBJ1-2, the full variable domain is DAGVTQSPTHLIKTRGQQVTLRCSPKSGHDTVSWYQQALGQGPQFIFQYYEEEERQRGNFPDRFSGHQFPNYSSELNVNALLLGDSALYLCASTKDRGYYGYTFGSGTRLTVV.

The table lists this clone with a count of one. The V and J genes are TRBV28 and TRBJ1-5; D gene unclear. Germline loops: CDR1 MDHEN, CDR2 SYDVKM. This CDR3 is built from 15 residues. The germline V and J ends were trimmed by 6 bases and 7 bases, with 19 bases remaining between them. CDR3 amino acids: CASSSGEGEEQPQHF. The DNA for the CDR3 is TGTGCCAGCAGCTCCGGTGAGGGTGAGGAACAGCCCCAGCATTTT.

The V gene is TRBV29-1, the J gene TRBJ2-1; TRBD2 aligns across 12 bases. With 6 bases clipped from V and 7 bases from J, the junction kept 13 bases outside the gene matches. This CDR3 is built from 16 residues. CDR1 is SQVTM, CDR2 ANQGSEA, per germline. CDR3 sequence: CSVLGLAGGPGNEQFF. CDR3 sequence (DNA): TGCAGCGTGTTGGGTCTAGCGGGAGGGCCGGGTAATGAGCAGTTCTTC.

With respect to this clone: Other DNA sequences within the sample encode an identical CDR3. The chain employs TRBV1 and TRBJ2-1; TRBD2 is the table's D call, not checked against the DNA. TRBV1 is listed as a pseudogene. The CDR3 consists of 17 residues. CDR3 region: CTPQRQLAGGDNNEQFF. For the CDR3, the DNA is TGCACTCCCCAAAGGCAACTAGCGGGAGGGGATAACAATGAGCAGTTCTTC.